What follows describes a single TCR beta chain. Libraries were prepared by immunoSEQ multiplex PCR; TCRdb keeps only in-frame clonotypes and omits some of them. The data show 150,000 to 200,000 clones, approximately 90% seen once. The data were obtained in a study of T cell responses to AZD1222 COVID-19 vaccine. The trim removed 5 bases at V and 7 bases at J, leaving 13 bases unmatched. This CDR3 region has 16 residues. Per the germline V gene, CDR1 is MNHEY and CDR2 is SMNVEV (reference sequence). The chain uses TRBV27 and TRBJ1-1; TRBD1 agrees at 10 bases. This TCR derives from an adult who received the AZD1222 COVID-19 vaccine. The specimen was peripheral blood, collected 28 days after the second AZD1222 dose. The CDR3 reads CASSKAGTGDYSEAFF. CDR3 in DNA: TGTGCCAGCAGTAAAGCCGGGACAGGGGACTACAGTGAAGCTTTCTTT.